The 8 T cell receptor beta chains below all came from one sample that was sequenced in a study of graft-versus-host responses after intestinal transplantation. The data were produced by immunoSEQ multiplex PCR, yet TCRdb's version contains in-frame clones alone and is incomplete. The data show roughly 70,000 clones, over 85% seen once. Sequences were derived from bone marrow, sampled 700 to 750 days after intestinal transplantation. Receptors were obtained from a human patient who received an intestinal transplant, so some T cells may come from the graft donor.

The chain employs TRBV5-1 and TRBJ2-1, with D perhaps TRBD2 (6 bases). Germline V gene data show CDR1 as SGHRS and CDR2 as YFSETQ. Between the trimmed V and J ends, which lost 4 bases and 3 bases, there was a span of 17 bases. The CDR3 has 16 residues. Here the CDR3 DNA reads TGCGCCAGCAGCGAGGAGGGAAACCCCCTCTACAATGAGCAGTTCTTC. Amino acid sequence: CASSEEGNPLYNEQFF.

This clone came up a few times. The rearrangement joins TRBV7-9 to TRBJ2-7; 9 nucleotides align to TRBD2. The CDR3 runs 15 residues. Germline V gene lookup returns CDR1 SEHNR and CDR2 FQNEAQ (reference sequence). With V trimmed by 1 base and J by 2 bases, 3 bases remained unmatched. CDR3 DNA sequence: TGTGCCAGCAGCTTAGAGCTAGCGGGGACCTACGAGCAGTACTTC. Its protein product is CASSLELAGTYEQYF.

The chain employs TRBV5-5 and TRBJ1-1, with D possibly being TRBD1 (6 bases). V was trimmed by 1 base and J by 0 bases, leaving 16 bases between them. The germline gives CDR1 SGHKS, CDR2 YYEKEE (reference sequence). This CDR3 has 17 residues. CDR3 region: CASSLYAGEFLNTEAFF. In DNA form, the CDR3 reads TGTGCCAGCAGCTTGTATGCAGGGGAGTTTCTGAACACTGAAGCTTTCTTT.

The chain joins TRBV28 to TRBJ1-4; 7 bases align to TRBD1. The length of the CDR3 is 13 residues. CDR1 MDHEN and CDR2 SYDVKM come from the germline V gene. V shed 3 bases, J shed 8 bases, and the junction held 3 bases outside the gene matches. For the CDR3, the DNA is TGTGCCAGCAGTTTGACAGGGCAGGAAAAACTGTTTTTT. Translating gives CASSLTGQEKLFF.

The chain has TRBV6-4 and TRBJ1-2, with 9 bases that match TRBD1. V gave up 5 bases and J gave up 6 bases; unmatched junction bases: 4. Germline loops: CDR1 MRHNA, CDR2 SNTAGT. CDR3 length equals 13 residues. The CDR3 DNA is TGTGCCAGCAGTATGACAGGGGGGAATGGCTACACCTTC. Translating it yields CASSMTGGNGYTF.

The gene calls are TRBV4-1 and TRBJ2-3, with TRBD2 matching 11 bases. Germline V CDR1 and CDR2: MGHRA, YSYEKL. Trimming at V came to 6 bases and at J to 6 bases, leaving 8 bases not matched to a gene. The CDR3 runs 15 residues. Here the CDR3 reads CASRSSGRKRDTQYF. The CDR3 bases are TGCGCCAGCAGGTCTAGCGGGAGGAAGAGGGATACGCAGTATTTT.

The rearrangement joins TRBV9 to TRBJ1-2; 7 bases align to TRBD1. The length of the CDR3 is 16 residues. The germline V gene has CDR1 SGDLS and CDR2 YYNGEE. Trimming removed 2 bases from V and 5 bases from J; junction bases left unmatched: 12. CDR3 protein: CASSVYGTGDPYGYTF. The CDR3 DNA reads as TGTGCCAGCAGCGTGTACGGAACAGGGGATCCATATGGCTACACCTTC.

The rearrangement links TRBV11-2 to TRBJ2-1; 11 positions match TRBD1. From germline, CDR1 is SGHAT and CDR2 FQNNGV. This CDR3 region has 15 residues. The junction had 5 bases not matched to a gene; V was cut back by 3 bases and J by 7 bases. The CDR3 protein is CASSFGTGGTNEQFF. DNA of the CDR3: TGTGCCAGCAGCTTCGGGACAGGGGGGACGAATGAGCAGTTCTTC.